Presented here are 6 T cell receptor beta chains from one specimen sequenced in a study of Graves' ophthalmopathy and Graves' hyperthyroidism. TCR beta CDR3 regions were amplified from RNA transcripts. Second-round multiplex PCR came after first-round RT-PCR with HTBI primers. From the multiplex PCR reads, TCRdb called clonotypes with MiXCR, one entry per CDR3 protein. The sample shows about 390,000 distinct CDR3 sequences, less than 20% of them seen only once. Input material: peripheral blood. The source of these receptors is a woman younger than 30 with stable Graves' hyperthyroidism.

This clonotype occurred many times. The gene calls are TRBV6-5 and TRBJ1-1; D is perhaps TRBD1 (5 bases). This CDR3 is built from 15 residues. V lost 2 bases to trimming and J lost 6 bases, with 16 bases between them. Germline CDR1 reads MNHEY; CDR2 reads SVGAGI. CDR3 coding DNA: TGTGCCAGCAGTTACCCCGGGCGGAGGGGCGCTGAAGCTTTCTTT. Translation gives CASSYPGRRGAEAFF.

The gene calls are TRBV6-1 and TRBJ2-5; possibly TRBD2 for D (5 bases). In germline, CDR1 is MNHNS, CDR2 SASEGT. The CDR3 covers 16 residues. Trimming shortened V by 4 bases and J by 5 bases, and 20 bases separated the two germline ends. CDR3 nucleotides: TGTGCCAGCAGTGGGTTGCCCCGAGAGGGCCGGGAGACCCAGTACTTC. Translated, it gives CASSGLPREGRETQYF.

For this clonotype: A read error may explain this, as a much larger clone is one base away. The chain has TRBV19 and TRBJ2-2; D perhaps matches TRBD1 (7 bases). The germline V gene encodes CDR1 LNHDA and CDR2 SQIVND (reference sequence). The CDR3 has 16 amino acids. The CDR3 region is CASSRHRGLGTGELCF. As DNA, the CDR3 is TGTGCCAGTAGTCGTCACAGGGGACTTGGGACCGGGGAGCTGTGTTTT.

The V call is TRBV6-1, the J call TRBJ1-2; D unresolved. CDR3 length: 14 amino acids. Germline CDR1 reads MNHNS; CDR2 reads SASEGT. The V gene lost 7 bases and the J gene lost 0 bases, with 12 bases spanning the gap. The CDR3 protein is CASNPDPTNYGYTF. Written as DNA, the CDR3 is TGTGCCAGCAACCCTGACCCAACTAACTATGGCTACACCTTC.

Many counts were recorded for this clonotype. The chain couples TRBV6-1 to TRBJ1-5; D possibly corresponds to TRBD1 (6 bases). Trimming removed 4 bases at V and 0 bases at J, with 13 bases between. The CDR3 length is 16 residues. CDR1 is MNHNS, CDR2 SASEGT, per germline. The CDR3, as DNA: TGTGCCAGCAGTGGACAGGTAGTTCGTAGCAATCAGCCCCAGCATTTT. It translates to CASSGQVVRSNQPQHF.

This clonotype occurred many times. The chain uses TRBV27 and TRBJ1-2; 9 bases agree with TRBD1. The V gene's germline CDR1 is MNHEY and CDR2 SMNVEV (reference sequence). After removal of 3 bases from V and 0 bases from J, the junction contained 11 bases not matched to a gene. The CDR3 is 18 amino acids. The CDR3 coding sequence is TGTGCCAGCAGTTTGCACCCAAGGACAGGGGCGACTAACTATGGCTACACCTTC. This gives the protein CASSLHPRTGATNYGYTF.